This T cell receptor (beta chain) was sequenced in a study of persistence of HIV-infected CD4 T cells. Cells were stimulated with overlapping HIV-1 Gag 15-mer peptides. Responding CD4+ T cells were sorted by upregulation of both CD40 ligand and CD69. For about 17 hours, CD8-depleted PBMCs received anti-CD28/CD49d costimulation, a CD40-blocking antibody and enfuvirtide. Trimming took 5 bases from V and 0 from J, leaving 5 bases between them. Germline V gives CDR1 SEHNR, CDR2 FQNEAQ (reference sequence). This CDR3 region has 12 residues. Sequencing used immunoSEQ version 4 in survey mode. The table came from immunoSEQ multiplex PCR; TCRdb's copy has only in-frame clones and leaves some out. The data show around 9,200 clones, roughly 84% seen once. Note on this clone: Its target is unknown.

The rearrangement links TRBV7-9 to TRBJ2-7; D not resolved. Sequencing was performed on CD4+ T cells sorted from PBMCs after approximately 19-hour stimulation, taken from a patient who received antiretroviral therapy. This clonotype was sampled from an adult woman with HIV who was CMV-seropositive. For the CDR3, the DNA is TGTGCCAGCAGCCCCAGCTCCTACGAGCAGTACTTC. It yields the protein CASSPSSYEQYF.